This T cell receptor (beta chain) was recovered during a study of blood T cell repertoires in COVID-19. Background on the study: Acute and convalescent COVID-19 specimens originated in the United States, Italy and Spain. PBMCs, B-cell-depleted T cells, or T cells provided the cDNA or gDNA that made up the material.

Those enrolled, adults aged 18 to 89 years, came from about two dozen US areas. Symptom resolution, clearance, or two negative PCRs marked donors in Cohort 3 as recovered. TCRdb keeps only in-frame clones here, not all; method: immunoSEQ multiplex PCR. This sample yields about 350,000 clones, of which more than 75% are seen a single time; 5.3% belongs to the top ten. Germline V gene lookup returns CDR1 LGHNA and CDR2 YSLEER. After removal of 1 base from V and 7 bases from J, the junction contained 2 bases not matched to a gene. The CDR3 runs to 13 residues. Material: PBMCs or T cells enriched from blood (not recorded which). The TCR sequence derives from a woman aged 30 to 39 who had recovered from COVID-19. The chain carries TRBV4-3 and TRBJ2-3; 7 positions match TRBD2. Here the CDR3 reads CASSQGTRNTQYF. CDR3 DNA: TGCGCCAGCAGCCAAGGGACTAGAAATACGCAGTATTTT.